This passage covers 13 T cell receptor beta chains from one sample sequenced in a study of OX40 agonist ivuxolimab in advanced cancers. Profiling relied on immunoSEQ multiplex PCR, and the TCRdb table lists in-frame clones only, not all of them. The sample includes over 9,000 clones, around 79% of them seen just once. Sequenced here: CD4+ or CD8+ T cells sorted from blood, sampled in a trial of the OX40 agonist ivuxolimab. All receptors come from an adult with an advanced solid tumor such as melanoma, head and neck, liver or kidney cancer.

The chain carries TRBV13 and TRBJ1-2, with TRBD1 identical over 9 bases. V lost 7 bases to trimming and J lost 4 bases; unmatched junction nucleotides: 7. CDR1 is PRHDT, CDR2 FYEKMQ, per germline (reference sequence). The CDR3 is made up of 14 amino acids. CDR3 nucleotide sequence: TGTGCCAGCACCCCAGGACAGGGGAGCTATGGCTACACCTTC. It specifies CASTPGQGSYGYTF.

CDR3 residues: CARNLKNSPLHF. The DNA for the CDR3 is TGTGCCAGGAACCTCAAAAATTCACCCCTCCACTTT. The chain joins TRBV2 to TRBJ1-6; D is unclear. This CDR3 region has 12 residues. Germline lookup yields CDR1 SNHLY and CDR2 FYNNEI. V lost 9 bases to trimming and J lost 7 bases, with 10 bases between them.

This sequence joins TRBV7-9 and TRBJ1-5, with no clear D. This CDR3 has 13 residues. Germline CDR1 is SEHNR and CDR2 is FQNEAQ (reference sequence). Deletions cut 1 base from V and 9 bases from J, with 10 bases between. CDR3 residues: CASSLGRFRPQHF. The CDR3 nucleotides read TGTGCCAGCAGCTTAGGGCGGTTTCGGCCCCAGCATTTT.

The chain recombines TRBV4-3 with TRBJ2-2; D is uncertain. The CDR3 is 15 residues long. CDR1 and CDR2 from the germline V gene are LGHNA and YSLEER. The V gene lost 0 bases and the J gene lost 6 bases, with 11 bases spanning the gap. The DNA of the CDR3 is TGCGCCAGCAGCCAAGATGGGTGGTGGCCCGGGGAGCTGTTTTTT. Residues: CASSQDGWWPGELFF.

The chain is built from TRBV27 and TRBJ1-5, with D unclear. Germline CDR1 MNHEY, CDR2 SMNVEV (reference sequence). The CDR3 totals 13 residues. V gave up 2 bases and J gave up 6 bases, with 8 bases separating them. The CDR3 DNA reads as TGTGCCAGCAGTTTAGCCCATTCTCAGCCCCAGCATTTT. This codes for CASSLAHSQPQHF.

This chain connects TRBV29-1 to TRBJ1-4, with 8 bases lining up with TRBD1. The CDR3 has 19 amino acids. Germline values: CDR1 SQVTM, CDR2 ANQGSEA. The CDR3 spells CRGGGGVWGQVFTNEKLFF. The CDR3 DNA reads TGCCGCGGTGGGGGGGGCGTGTGGGGACAGGTCTTCACTAATGAAAAACTGTTTTTT. Looking up the rest from reference TRBV29-1 and TRBJ1-4 gives the full variable domain: SAVISQKPSRDICQRGTSLTIQCQVDSQVTMMFWYRQQPGQSLTLIATANQGSEATYESGFVIDKFPISRPNLTFSTLTVSNMSPEDSSIYLCRGGGGVWGQVFTNEKLFFGSGTQLSVL.

The chain recombines TRBV6-5 with TRBJ2-7; no clear D. Trimming pared 0 bases from V and 5 bases from J, leaving 2 bases between. This CDR3 has 11 residues. Germline CDR1 MNHEY, CDR2 SVGAGI. The CDR3 sequence is CASSYSDEQYF. The DNA of the CDR3 is TGTGCCAGCAGTTACTCGGACGAGCAGTACTTC.

This clone was seen a single time. The genes are TRBV20-1 and TRBJ1-2; a possible D gene is TRBD1 (6 bases). The CDR3 runs 9 residues. Germline lookup yields CDR1 DFQATT and CDR2 SNEGSKA (reference sequence). V gave up 3 bases and J gave up 14 bases, with 10 bases separating them. In DNA, the CDR3 is TGCAGTGCTAGGGGGGGCCGAACCTTC. Amino acids: CSARGGRTF.

The genes are TRBV4-3 and TRBJ1-1; D is unclear. Germline-derived CDR1 and CDR2 are LGHNA and YSLEER. Trimming removed 5 bases from V and 0 bases from J, with 10 bases in between. The CDR3 covers 14 residues. In DNA, the CDR3 is TGCGCCAGCAGCGGGCGACGGATGAACACTGAAGCTTTCTTT. Translating gives CASSGRRMNTEAFF.

The gene calls are TRBV28 and TRBJ2-6, with TRBD1 matching 11 bases. The trim removed 7 bases at V and 0 bases at J, leaving 2 bases unmatched. The CDR3 is made up of 16 amino acids. CDR1 MDHEN and CDR2 SYDVKM come from the germline V gene. The CDR3 bases are TGTGCCAGCATAGGACAGGGGGCCTCTGGGGCCAACGTCCTGACTTTC. Translated, it gives CASIGQGASGANVLTF.

This clone ranks as medium-sized. The rearrangement joins TRBV5-1 to TRBJ2-7; TRBD1 agrees at 10 bases. The germline CDR1 and CDR2 sequences are SGHRS and YFSETQ. The CDR3 length is 14 residues. V trimming: 7 bases; J trimming: 3 bases; junction bases outside the gene matches: 7. Here the CDR3 reads CASGWDRGLYEQYF. The CDR3 bases are TGCGCCAGCGGGTGGGACAGGGGTCTCTACGAGCAGTACTTC.

This chain joins TRBV7-2 and TRBJ1-1; no clear D gene. The germline gives CDR1 SGHTA, CDR2 FQGNSA. The CDR3 length is 14 residues. Trimming took off 6 bases at V and 7 bases at J, with 18 bases between the two ends. The CDR3 loop is CASRNQGSSNEAFF. The CDR3 DNA is TGTGCCAGCAGGAATCAAGGATCTAGTAATGAAGCTTTCTTT. Together with reference TRBV7-2 and TRBJ1-1, the CDR3 gives the full variable domain: GAGVSQSPSNKVTEKGKDVELRCDPISGHTALYWYRQSLGQGLEFLIYFQGNSAPDKSGLPSDRFSAERTGGSVSTLTIQRTQQEDSAVYLCASRNQGSSNEAFFGQGTRLTVV.

The gene calls are TRBV27 and TRBJ2-3, with D unresolved. The V gene lost 6 bases and the J gene lost 4 bases, with 11 bases spanning the gap. The germline CDR1 and CDR2 sequences are MNHEY and SMNVEV (reference sequence). The CDR3 has 13 residues. The CDR3 DNA reads as TGTGCCAGCAGCTCCAATCGGGCAGATACGCAGTATTTT. Protein sequence: CASSSNRADTQYF.